These 19 T cell receptor beta chains were all obtained from the same sample, sequenced in a study of CD8+ T cells in alopecia areata. Once RNA had been extracted, it was reverse transcribed into cDNA to act as the sequencing template. The protocol was immunoSEQ multiplex PCR, while the TCRdb copy is restricted to in-frame clones and leaves out a portion. The sample carries 150,000 to 250,000 clones, 58% recorded once. Treatment: oral pan-JAK inhibitor, 5-10 mg twice daily. This specimen was CD4+ T cells sorted from blood, taken at week 24, from a patient treated with tofacitinib. The origin of the receptors is a human donor with alopecia areata.

The gene calls are TRBV19 and TRBJ2-7; 8 nucleotides agree with TRBD1. Germline V gene data show CDR1 as LNHDA and CDR2 as SQIVND (reference sequence). The CDR3 has 15 amino acids. Germline trimming cut 7 bases from V and 6 bases from J; bases unmatched to any gene: 14. CDR3 amino acids: CASKQSQDRDGEQYF. The CDR3 DNA sequence: TGTGCCAGTAAACAAAGTCAGGACAGGGACGGCGAGCAGTACTTC.

This chain connects TRBV5-1 to TRBJ2-3, with D tentatively TRBD1 or TRBD2 (5 bases each). Per the germline V gene, CDR1 is SGHRS and CDR2 is YFSETQ. The CDR3 sequence is 13 residues long. V was pared by 3 bases and J by 6 bases, with 11 bases between. Here the CDR3 DNA reads TGCGCCAGCAGCTCGGGACCGGATGATACGCAGTATTTT. Its translation: CASSSGPDDTQYF.

This clone occurred a few times. The gene calls are TRBV28 and TRBJ2-7, with D unclear. Germline CDR1 MDHEN, CDR2 SYDVKM. Trimming pared 3 bases from V and 6 bases from J, leaving 6 bases between. CDR3 size: 11 residues. CDR3 in amino acids: CASSFWAEQYF. The CDR3 nucleotides read TGTGCCAGCAGTTTCTGGGCCGAGCAGTACTTC.

This clone was counted only a few times. This sequence joins TRBV4-1 and TRBJ2-1; maybe TRBD1 (5 bases). The CDR3 length is 16 residues. The germline V gene has CDR1 MGHRA and CDR2 YSYEKL. V lost 2 bases and J 4 bases, leaving 15 bases between the germline ends. The CDR3: CASSQPLPRAYNEQFF. As DNA, the CDR3 is TGCGCCAGCAGCCAACCCCTCCCCAGGGCTTACAATGAGCAGTTCTTC.

The V call is TRBV5-1, the J call TRBJ2-5; tentatively, D is TRBD1 (5 bases). V was clipped by 0 bases and J by 1 base, with 7 bases between them. Looked up from germline, CDR1 is SGHRS and CDR2 is YFSETQ. The CDR3 spans 14 residues. The CDR3 DNA is TGCGCCAGCAGCTTGGTGGGGCTCCAAGAGACCCAGTACTTC. Encoded protein: CASSLVGLQETQYF.

V and J are TRBV29-1 and TRBJ2-4, with D tentatively TRBD1 or TRBD2 (5 bases each). There are 13 residues in the CDR3. Germline assignment: CDR1 SQVTM and CDR2 ANQGSEA. Trimming removed 3 bases from V and 6 bases from J, with 12 bases in between. The CDR3 coding sequence is TGCAGCGTTGATTCGGTTGGGGGAAACATTCAGTACTTC. Protein: CSVDSVGGNIQYF. Drawing the rest from reference TRBV29-1 and TRBJ2-4, the complete variable domain is SAVISQKPSRDICQRGTSLTIQCQVDSQVTMMFWYRQQPGQSLTLIATANQGSEATYESGFVIDKFPISRPNLTFSTLTVSNMSPEDSSIYLCSVDSVGGNIQYFGAGTRLSVL.

This clone was detected a few times. J is TRBJ2-2 and V is TRBV6-5; D is possibly TRBD1 (5 bases). CDR3 length: 13 residues. Per germline, CDR1 MNHEY and CDR2 SVGAGI. The V gene lost 5 bases and the J gene lost 3 bases, with 7 bases spanning the gap. DNA of the CDR3: TGTGCCAGCAGTCCAGGGTACACCGGGGAGCTGTTTTTT. It yields the protein CASSPGYTGELFF.

The rearrangement links TRBV30 to TRBJ2-2; no definite D call. CDR1 is GTSNPN, CDR2 SVGIG, per germline (reference sequence). The CDR3 spans 14 residues. V was shortened by 0 bases and J by 2 bases, with 7 bases between the two germline ends. Written as DNA, the CDR3 is TGTGCCTGGAGTGTAACGGCTAACACCGGGGAGCTGTTTTTT. Its translation is CAWSVTANTGELFF.

This clone is medium-sized (0.01 to 0.1%) within its sample. The V call is TRBV2, the J call TRBJ2-7; 8 positions match TRBD1. CDR1 and CDR2 (germline): SNHLY, FYNNEI. V was pared by 8 bases and J by 3 bases, with 3 bases of the junction left unmatched. This CDR3 has 12 residues. DNA for the CDR3: TGTGCCAGCGGACAGGGATTCTACGAGCAGTACTTC. Amino acids: CASGQGFYEQYF.

The rearrangement links TRBV6-6 to TRBJ2-7; D gene uncertain. The CDR3 extends over 11 amino acids. Trimming shortened V by 8 bases and J by 2 bases, and 7 bases separated the two germline ends. Per germline, CDR1 MNHNY and CDR2 SVGAGI (reference sequence). CDR3 sequence: CASAGAYEQYF. CDR3 sequence (DNA): TGTGCCAGCGCAGGAGCCTACGAGCAGTACTTC.

The chain employs TRBV28 and TRBJ1-2; TRBD1 might be the D (5 bases). The CDR3 loop spans 15 amino acids. CDR1 is MDHEN, CDR2 SYDVKM, per germline. Trimming took 6 bases from V and 2 from J, leaving 16 bases between them. CDR3 sequence (DNA): TGTGCCAGCAGCCCTCTCATGACAGCCAACTATGGCTACACCTTC. It translates to CASSPLMTANYGYTF.

This clone was observed at least ten times. This chain connects TRBV6-6 to TRBJ2-7; a weak D match, TRBD1 (7 bases). There are 13 residues in the CDR3. Trimming stripped 9 bases from V and 5 bases from J, with 17 bases between. From germline, CDR1 is MNHNY and CDR2 SVGAGI (reference sequence). CDR3 region: CASLPDRRDEQYF. The CDR3 DNA reads as TGTGCCAGTTTACCGGACAGGAGGGACGAGCAGTACTTC.

The chain links TRBV29-1 to TRBJ2-3; a weak D match, TRBD1 (6 bases). The germline CDR1 and CDR2 sequences are SQVTM and ANQGSEA. The CDR3 runs to 15 residues. Trimming removed 7 bases at V and 6 bases at J, with 23 bases between. The CDR3 DNA is TGCAGCGCCTCACGGGCAGGGGCATCTGGGGATACGCAGTATTTT. This translates into CSASRAGASGDTQYF.

The V gene is TRBV6-5, the J gene TRBJ1-5; tentatively, D is TRBD1 (6 bases). Germline lookup yields CDR1 MNHEY and CDR2 SVGAGI. This CDR3 spans 13 amino acids. V was pared by 5 bases and J by 6 bases, with 11 bases between. CDR3 protein: CASSRGAVQPQHF. In DNA, the CDR3 is TGTGCCAGCAGTCGGGGGGCGGTTCAGCCCCAGCATTTT.

The chain uses TRBV4-1 and TRBJ2-5; possible D gene TRBD2, 6 bases. The CDR3 length is 13 residues. The germline V gene encodes CDR1 MGHRA and CDR2 YSYEKL. V lost 2 bases and J 4 bases, leaving 8 bases between the germline ends. The DNA for the CDR3 is TGCGCCAGCAGCCAATATAGCGGAGAGACCCAGTACTTC. This translates into CASSQYSGETQYF.

V gene TRBV10-3 combines with J gene TRBJ2-5; D is uncertain. V gave up 3 bases and J gave up 2 bases, with 7 bases separating them. Per the germline V gene, CDR1 is ENHRY and CDR2 is SYGVKD. This CDR3 region has 13 residues. CDR3 DNA sequence: TGTGCCATCAGTGACAATGCACAAGAGACCCAGTACTTC. This codes for CAISDNAQETQYF.

The V and J genes are TRBV7-8 and TRBJ1-2; D uncertain. Germline CDR1 SGHVS, CDR2 FQNEAQ. The CDR3 consists of 13 residues. V was clipped by 5 bases and J by 2 bases, with 9 bases between them. CDR3 nucleotide sequence: TGTGCCAGCAGCCCGCAGAAGAACTATGGCTACACCTTC. Its protein is CASSPQKNYGYTF.

This chain links TRBV5-1 with TRBJ1-5; TRBD1 aligns across 7 bases. CDR3 length: 15 amino acids. The germline CDR1 and CDR2 sequences are SGHRS and YFSETQ. The V gene end was trimmed by 4 bases and the J gene end by 4 bases; junction bases not matched to a gene: 8. CDR3 coding DNA: TGCGCCAGCAGCGCAACTGCAGGGGGGAATCAGCCCCAGCATTTT. Translated: CASSATAGGNQPQHF.

This rearrangement joins TRBV7-2 to TRBJ2-5; D call uncertain. The CDR3 consists of 13 residues. V lost 4 bases and J 4 bases, leaving 10 bases between the germline ends. CDR1 and CDR2 from the germline V gene are SGHTA and FQGNSA. The CDR3 DNA is TGTGCCAGCAGCTCGAATCCCGCAGAGACCCAGTACTTC. It translates to CASSSNPAETQYF.